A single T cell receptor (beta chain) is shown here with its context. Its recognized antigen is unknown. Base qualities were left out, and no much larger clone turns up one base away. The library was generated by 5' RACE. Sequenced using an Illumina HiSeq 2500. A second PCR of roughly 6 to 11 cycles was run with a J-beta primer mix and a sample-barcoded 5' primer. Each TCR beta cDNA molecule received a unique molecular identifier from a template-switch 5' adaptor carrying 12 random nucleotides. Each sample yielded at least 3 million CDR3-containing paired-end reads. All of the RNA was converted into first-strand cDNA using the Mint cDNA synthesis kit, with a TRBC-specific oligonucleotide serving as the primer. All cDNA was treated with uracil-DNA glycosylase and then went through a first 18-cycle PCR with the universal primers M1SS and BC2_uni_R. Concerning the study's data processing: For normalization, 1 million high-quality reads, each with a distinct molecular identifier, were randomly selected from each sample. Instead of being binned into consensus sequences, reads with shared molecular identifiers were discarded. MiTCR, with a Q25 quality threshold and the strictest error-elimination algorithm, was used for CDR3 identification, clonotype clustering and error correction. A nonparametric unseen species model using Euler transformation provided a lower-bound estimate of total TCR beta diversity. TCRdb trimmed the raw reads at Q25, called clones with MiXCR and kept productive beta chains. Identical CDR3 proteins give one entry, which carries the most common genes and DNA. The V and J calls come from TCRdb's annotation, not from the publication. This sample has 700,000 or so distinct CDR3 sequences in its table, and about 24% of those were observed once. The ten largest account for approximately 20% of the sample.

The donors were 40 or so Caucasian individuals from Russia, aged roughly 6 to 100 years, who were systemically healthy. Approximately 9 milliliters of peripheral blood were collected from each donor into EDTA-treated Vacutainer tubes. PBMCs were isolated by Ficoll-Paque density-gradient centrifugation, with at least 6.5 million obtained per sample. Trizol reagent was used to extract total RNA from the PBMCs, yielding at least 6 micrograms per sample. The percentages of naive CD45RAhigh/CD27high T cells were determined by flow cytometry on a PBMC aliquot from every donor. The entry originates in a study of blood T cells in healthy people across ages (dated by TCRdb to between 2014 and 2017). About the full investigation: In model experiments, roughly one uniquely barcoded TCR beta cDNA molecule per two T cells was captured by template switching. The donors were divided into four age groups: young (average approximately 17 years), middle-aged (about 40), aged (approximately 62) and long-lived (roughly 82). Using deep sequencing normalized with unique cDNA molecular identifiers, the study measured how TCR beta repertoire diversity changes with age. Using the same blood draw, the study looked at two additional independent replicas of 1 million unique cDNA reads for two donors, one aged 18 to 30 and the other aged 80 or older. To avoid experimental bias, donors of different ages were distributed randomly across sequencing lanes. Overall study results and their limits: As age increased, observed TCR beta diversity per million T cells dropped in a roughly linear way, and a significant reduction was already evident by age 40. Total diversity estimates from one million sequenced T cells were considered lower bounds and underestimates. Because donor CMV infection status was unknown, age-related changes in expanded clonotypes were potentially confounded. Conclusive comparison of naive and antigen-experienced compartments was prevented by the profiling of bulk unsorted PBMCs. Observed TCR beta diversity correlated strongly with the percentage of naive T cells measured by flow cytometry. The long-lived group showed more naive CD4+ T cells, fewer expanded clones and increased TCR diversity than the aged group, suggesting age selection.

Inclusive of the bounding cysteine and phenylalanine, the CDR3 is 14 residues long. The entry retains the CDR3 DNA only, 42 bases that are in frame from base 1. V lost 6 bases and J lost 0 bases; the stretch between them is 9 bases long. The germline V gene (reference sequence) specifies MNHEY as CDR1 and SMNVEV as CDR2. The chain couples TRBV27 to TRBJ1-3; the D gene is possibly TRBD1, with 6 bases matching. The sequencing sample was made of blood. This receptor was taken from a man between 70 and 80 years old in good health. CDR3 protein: CASRLQGSGNTIYF. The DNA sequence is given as TGTGCCAGCAGGCTACAGGGCTCTGGAAACACCATATATTTT.